Listed below are T cell receptor beta chains from one sample, sequenced in a study of T-cell reconstitution after alpha-beta-depleted transplantation in children. TCRdb called the PCR reads again in MiXCR, with one record for every CDR3 protein. This table has 440,000 or so distinct CDR3 sequences, around two fifths appearing once. This specimen was PBMCs, taken before TCRalphabeta/CD19-depleted stem cell transplant. The receptors derive from a girl aged 2-10 years with aplastic anemia, due to receive a stem cell transplant. The CDR3 runs from the conserved cysteine through the conserved F or W. D genes are given only for firm matches. Not all rows give a size; the values are once, few, many and, for expanded clones, a class.

J gene	V gene	clone size	D gene	CDR3 protein	CDR3 DNA
TRBJ2-1	TRBV10-2	medium-sized	TRBD1	CASSPLSGTATDNEQFF	TGCGCCAGCAGTCCCCTTTCCGGGACAGCCACTGACAATGAGCAGTTCTTC
TRBJ2-1	TRBV20-1	.	.	CSAPGSRGNEQFF	TGCAGTGCCCCCGGATCCCGGGGCAATGAGCAGTTCTTC
TRBJ2-1	TRBV20-1	few	.	CSARDLRWQGSHNEQFF	TGCAGTGCTAGAGATCTAAGGTGGCAGGGGTCGCACAATGAGCAGTTCTTC
TRBJ2-5	TRBV29-1	many	.	CSTGPPETQYF	TGCAGCACGGGACCACCAGAGACCCAGTACTTC
TRBJ1-2	TRBV6-5	.	TRBD1	CASSPTGTGQGYTF	TGTGCCAGCAGTCCGACCGGGACAGGGCAGGGCTACACCTTC
TRBJ1-4	TRBV7-2	.	TRBD1	CASSSGQRLEKLFF	TGTGCCAGCAGCTCGGGACAGCGTCTTGAAAAACTGTTTTTT
TRBJ2-1	TRBV12-3/TRBV12-4	.	.	CASSPWDGEQFF	TGTGCCAGCAGTCCCTGGGACGGTGAGCAGTTCTTC
TRBJ2-3	TRBV2	many	.	CASGQRSTDTQYF	TGTGCCAGCGGCCAGCGGAGCACAGATACGCAGTATTTT
TRBJ2-2	TRBV27	few	TRBD1	CASSFRQGAAGELFF	TGTGCCAGCAGTTTTCGACAGGGGGCGGCCGGGGAGCTGTTTTTT
TRBJ2-6	TRBV18	.	.	CASSPPGRTSGANVLTF	TGTGCCAGCTCACCACCGGGACGGACCTCTGGGGCCAACGTCCTGACTTTC
TRBJ2-3	TRBV6-5	.	.	CASSYRRSGADTQYF	TGTGCCAGCAGTTATCGGCGTTCGGGGGCAGATACGCAGTATTTT
TRBJ1-4	TRBV13	.	.	CASSSTQGRRAGQDNEKLFF	TGTGCCAGCAGCTCCACGCAAGGACGCCGGGCGGGACAAGATAATGAAAAACTGTTTTTT
TRBJ2-7	TRBV7-8	.	.	CASSHLGGKGYEQYF	TGTGCCAGCAGCCACCTAGGAGGGAAAGGCTACGAGCAGTACTTC
TRBJ1-2	TRBV28	.	TRBD1	CASSTGTGVRGYTF	TGTGCCAGCAGTACCGGGACAGGAGTTCGCGGCTACACCTTC
TRBJ1-2	TRBV3-1	.	.	CASSQDSRTRDDGYTF	TGTGCCAGCAGCCAAGATTCAAGGACTCGAGACGATGGCTACACCTTC
TRBJ2-1	TRBV19	.	TRBD2	CASNQREVNEQFF	TGTGCCAGTAACCAGCGGGAGGTCAATGAGCAGTTCTTC
TRBJ2-7	TRBV5-1	.	.	CASSLRGAPYEQYF	TGCGCCAGCAGCTTGAGAGGGGCCCCCTACGAGCAGTACTTC
TRBJ2-3	TRBV28	.	.	CASSLGAQSGDTQYF	TGTGCCAGCAGTTTAGGTGCCCAGTCGGGGGATACGCAGTATTTT
TRBJ2-7	TRBV3-1	many	TRBD2	CASSPGLAGFSYEQYF	TGTGCCAGCAGCCCTGGACTAGCGGGCTTTTCCTACGAGCAGTACTTC
TRBJ2-7	TRBV5-8	many	.	CASSFYSRYLFYEQYF	TGTGCCAGCAGCTTTTATAGTCGGTACCTATTCTACGAGCAGTACTTC
TRBJ1-1	TRBV28	.	.	CASSSGRILAEAFF	TGTGCCAGCAGTTCGGGCAGAATCCTCGCTGAAGCTTTCTTT
TRBJ2-1	TRBV27	many	.	CASSFRLEDGYGFF	TGTGCCAGCAGTTTCCGACTTGAAGACGGGTACGGGTTCTTC
TRBJ2-1	TRBV5-1	.	TRBD1	CASSTTGTGVYNEQFF	TGCGCCAGCAGCACAACCGGGACAGGAGTCTATAATGAGCAGTTCTTC
TRBJ2-3	TRBV14	many	.	CASSLGTYTDTQYF	TGTGCCAGCAGCCTTGGGACTTACACAGATACGCAGTATTTT
TRBJ2-1	TRBV3-1	few	.	CASSQEWLSEQFF	TGTGCCAGCAGCCAGGAGTGGTTGTCGGAGCAGTTCTTC
TRBJ2-1	TRBV5-1	.	.	CASSFSPAGSVNEQFF	TGCGCCAGCAGCTTCTCCCCGGCGGGGAGTGTGAATGAGCAGTTCTTC
TRBJ2-4	TRBV20-1	.	.	CSAITDLSVDIQYF	TGCAGTGCTATTACCGACTTGTCGGTGGACATTCAGTACTTC
TRBJ2-6	TRBV7-2	.	.	CASSLQKTVPGANVLTF	TGTGCCAGCAGCTTACAAAAGACGGTACCTGGGGCCAACGTCCTGACTTTC
TRBJ2-2	TRBV10-3	few	.	CAISESTRRTSGELFF	TGTGCCATCAGTGAGTCTACTAGAAGGACCTCCGGGGAGCTGTTTTTT
TRBJ2-5	TRBV5-5	.	TRBD2	CASSFVSGLRETQYF	TGTGCCAGCAGCTTTGTCTCGGGACTAAGGGAGACCCAGTACTTC
TRBJ2-1	TRBV27	many	.	CASSPQYAENEQFF	TGTGCCAGCAGCCCTCAATATGCTGAGAATGAGCAGTTCTTC
TRBJ2-3	TRBV7-2	.	.	CASSLAGGADTQYF	TGTGCCAGCAGCTTAGCAGGGGGTGCAGATACGCAGTATTTT
TRBJ1-1	TRBV7-2	many	.	CASSLDHRVTEAFF	TGTGCCAGCAGCTTGGACCATCGGGTGACTGAAGCTTTCTTT
TRBJ2-5	TRBV3-1	many	TRBD2	CASSQGASGRFGETQYF	TGTGCCAGCAGCCAAGGTGCTAGCGGGAGGTTTGGGGAGACCCAGTACTTC
TRBJ1-5	TRBV27	many	.	CASSLSMGGNQPQHF	TGTGCCAGCAGTTTATCGATGGGGGGGAACCAGCCCCAGCATTTT
TRBJ2-1	TRBV25-1	many	TRBD2	CATNPGLAYNEQFF	TGTGCCACGAACCCGGGACTAGCCTACAATGAGCAGTTCTTC
TRBJ2-5	TRBV20-1	.	.	CSAPFFQETQYF	TGCAGTGCTCCGTTCTTCCAAGAGACCCAGTACTTC
TRBJ2-7	TRBV19	.	.	CASSPQGHEQYF	TGTGCCAGTAGTCCACAGGGTCACGAGCAGTACTTC
TRBJ2-5	TRBV2	few	TRBD2	CASSSSGTSIETQYF	TGTGCCAGCAGTTCTTCCGGGACTAGCATAGAGACCCAGTACTTC
TRBJ2-3	TRBV20-1	many	.	CSARRLSDTQYF	TGCAGTGCGCGCAGACTCTCAGATACGCAGTATTTT
TRBJ1-4	TRBV7-8	.	.	CASSSRLGSSTNEKLFF	TGTGCCAGCAGCTCTAGACTTGGCTCTTCAACTAATGAAAAACTGTTTTTT
TRBJ2-3	TRBV7-3	.	.	CASSLMLTDTQYF	TGTGCCAGCAGCTTAATGCTCACAGATACGCAGTATTTT
TRBJ1-1	TRBV15	.	.	CATSRVLSNTEAFF	TGTGCCACCAGCAGAGTTCTGTCGAACACTGAAGCTTTCTTT
TRBJ2-5	TRBV3-1	.	TRBD2	CACSQDLRGLAVQETQYF	TGTGCCTGCAGCCAAGATCTCAGAGGACTAGCGGTTCAAGAGACCCAGTACTTC
TRBJ2-2	TRBV7-9	.	TRBD2	CASSGSGGYTGELFF	TGTGCCAGCAGCGGAAGCGGGGGGTACACCGGGGAGCTGTTTTTT
TRBJ1-5	TRBV6-1	few	TRBD1	CATVDRDEIQPQHF	TGTGCCACAGTAGACAGGGACGAAATTCAGCCCCAGCATTTT
TRBJ2-1	TRBV29-1	many	.	CSVERAYNEQFF	TGCAGCGTTGAGCGAGCCTACAATGAGCAGTTCTTC
TRBJ2-1	TRBV9	many	TRBD2	CASSDASGSYNEQFF	TGTGCCAGCAGCGATGCTAGCGGATCCTACAATGAGCAGTTCTTC
TRBJ1-1	TRBV6-2/TRBV6-3	.	.	CASSYSDSEAFF	TGTGCCAGCAGTTACTCTGACAGTGAGGCTTTCTTT
TRBJ2-5	TRBV6-1	.	.	CASSRDFRSPQYF	TGTGCCAGCAGCAGGGACTTCCGTTCGCCCCAGTACTTC
TRBJ1-2	TRBV28	.	.	CASSLPPRAYGYTF	TGTGCCAGCAGTTTACCCCCTAGGGCCTATGGCTACACCTTC
TRBJ2-2	TRBV28	many	.	CASSLDIYSNTGELFF	TGTGCCAGCAGTTTAGACATATACTCGAACACCGGGGAGCTGTTTTTT
TRBJ1-5	TRBV2	many	.	CASSGRNRNQPQHF	TGTGCCAGCAGTGGCAGGAACCGCAATCAGCCCCAGCATTTT
TRBJ2-2	TRBV20-1	few	TRBD1	CSALEGQGATGELFF	TGCAGTGCTTTAGAGGGACAGGGAGCGACCGGGGAGCTGTTTTTT
TRBJ2-5	TRBV5-1	few	TRBD1	CASSRKDRGSQETQYF	TGCGCCAGCAGCCGGAAGGACAGGGGGAGTCAAGAGACCCAGTACTTC
TRBJ2-1	TRBV12-3/TRBV12-4	few	.	CASSENRASYNEQFF	TGTGCCAGCAGCGAAAACAGGGCTTCCTACAATGAGCAGTTCTTC
TRBJ1-2	TRBV29-1	.	.	CSVEEGGDNYGYTF	TGCAGCGTTGAAGAAGGGGGTGATAACTATGGCTACACCTTC
TRBJ1-4	TRBV20-1	.	.	CSARVGSGTNEKLFF	TGCAGTGCTAGAGTGGGGAGTGGGACTAATGAAAAACTGTTTTTT
TRBJ1-1	TRBV6-5	few	.	CASSYSKPRLNTEAFF	TGTGCCAGCAGTTACTCGAAACCCCGTTTGAACACTGAAGCTTTCTTT